The 14 T cell receptor beta chains below all came from one sample that was sequenced in a study of blood T cell repertoires in COVID-19. This table comes from immunoSEQ multiplex PCR, and its TCRdb copy is limited to in-frame clones, with some not included. The table lists over 200,000 clones, roughly 83% of them singletons. The sample was peripheral blood. The receptors were sampled from a woman between 70 and 85 years old with active or convalescent COVID-19.

The rearrangement joins TRBV5-6 to TRBJ2-2; unclear D gene. V was clipped by 6 bases and J by 3 bases, with 15 bases between them. The V gene's germline CDR1 is SGHDT and CDR2 YYEEEE. This CDR3 is built from 15 residues. In DNA, the CDR3 is TGTGCCAGCACCCGCCGCGACCGGGACACCGGGGAGCTGTTTTTT. Encoded protein: CASTRRDRDTGELFF.

This clone was detected a few times. CDR3 protein: CASSQESAGETGELFF. CDR3 in DNA: TGTGCCAGCAGCCAAGAGTCGGCAGGGGAAACCGGGGAGCTGTTTTTT. The rearrangement joins TRBV4-2 to TRBJ2-2; D possibly corresponds to TRBD1 (6 bases). Germline-derived CDR1 and CDR2 are LGHNA and YNFKEQ. V was cut by 0 bases and J by 5 bases, with 13 bases left in between. The CDR3 has 16 amino acids.

The chain uses TRBV7-3 and TRBJ2-5, with unresolved D. Between the trimmed V and J ends, which lost 5 bases and 4 bases, there was a span of 11 bases. The CDR3 has 13 residues. Germline CDR1 SGHTA, CDR2 FQGTGA. The chain's CDR3 is CASSPLPGETQYF. The CDR3 coding sequence is TGTGCCAGCAGCCCTCTACCGGGAGAGACCCAGTACTTC.

V is TRBV2 and J is TRBJ2-7; weak D call: TRBD2 (5 bases). The CDR3 is made up of 14 amino acids. V was shortened by 8 bases and J by 3 bases, with 17 bases between the two germline ends. Per germline, CDR1 SNHLY and CDR2 FYNNEI. In DNA form, the CDR3 reads TGTGCCAGCCATCCCGACCGGGGAGACTACGAGCAGTACTTC. Translated, it gives CASHPDRGDYEQYF. Supplemented by reference TRBV2 and TRBJ2-7, the full variable domain reads EPEVTQTPSHQVTQMGQEVILRCVPISNHLYFYWYRQILGQKVEFLVSFYNNEISEKSEIFDDQFSVERPDGSNFTLKIRSTKLEDSAMYFCASHPDRGDYEQYFGPGTRLTVT.

The CDR3 is CASSARGFEQFF. CDR3 bases: TGTGCCAGCAGCGCAAGGGGTTTTGAGCAGTTCTTC. The chain employs TRBV9 and TRBJ2-1; maybe TRBD1 (5 bases). Germline V lookup: CDR1 SGDLS, CDR2 YYNGEE. The V and J ends lost 3 bases and 9 bases respectively, with 10 bases between them. CDR3 length equals 12 residues.

The genes are TRBV6-5 and TRBJ2-1; D possibly corresponds to TRBD2 (5 bases). The CDR3 extends over 13 amino acids. V dropped 7 bases and J dropped 9 bases, with 16 bases sitting between them. Per the germline V gene, CDR1 is MNHEY and CDR2 is SVGAGI. CDR3 nucleotides: TGTGCCAGCATCAACAGAAGACGGGGTGAGCAGTTCTTC. Translated, it gives CASINRRRGEQFF.

The chain couples TRBV30 to TRBJ1-4, with a weak D call TRBD1 (6 bases). The CDR3 covers 15 residues. The V gene's germline CDR1 is GTSNPN and CDR2 SVGIG (reference sequence). V gave up 2 bases and J gave up 4 bases, with 14 bases separating them. The CDR3 is CAWSSKQGLNEKLFF. Written as DNA, the CDR3 is TGTGCCTGGAGTTCCAAACAGGGCCTTAATGAAAAACTGTTTTTT.

The chain couples TRBV3-1 (or the pseudogene TRBV3-2) to TRBJ2-3; perhaps TRBD2 as D (6 bases). V was pared by 1 base and J by 4 bases, with 12 bases between. The germline V gene has CDR1 LGHDT and CDR2 YNNKEL (reference sequence). The CDR3 covers 15 residues. The DNA for the CDR3 is TGTGCCAGCAGCCAAGGACTAGGAGGACCAGATACGCAGTATTTT. It specifies CASSQGLGGPDTQYF.

This chain connects TRBV19 to TRBJ2-2; no clear D gene. This CDR3 contains 16 residues. The germline V and J ends were trimmed by 6 bases and 2 bases, with 16 bases remaining between them. Per germline, CDR1 LNHDA and CDR2 SQIVND (reference sequence). For the CDR3, the DNA is TGTGCCAGTAGCAAGGCTCCCAGGCCCAACACCGGGGAGCTGTTTTTT. Its protein is CASSKAPRPNTGELFF.

This clone appeared a few times. The CDR3 nucleotides read TGTGCCAGCAGCCAAGACAGGCAACAGTACTTC. It encodes CASSQDRQQYF. This chain links TRBV14 with TRBJ2-7; unclear D gene. Germline CDR1 is SGHDN and CDR2 is FVKESK. V was clipped by 0 bases and J by 10 bases, with 7 bases between them. The CDR3 extends over 11 amino acids.

This clone was observed once. This rearrangement joins TRBV4-2 to TRBJ2-5; 12 positions agree with TRBD2. Germline V gene sequence: CDR1 LGHNA, CDR2 YNFKEQ. J was trimmed by 4 bases and V by 1 base; bases with no gene match: 10. This CDR3 region has 18 residues. This CDR3 is CASSQGRLAGAGVETQYF. In nucleotides, the CDR3 is TGTGCCAGCAGCCAAGGAAGACTAGCGGGGGCCGGAGTAGAGACCCAGTACTTC.

The chain employs TRBV5-1 and TRBJ1-4, with D possibly matching TRBD1 (6 bases). Germline assignment: CDR1 SGHRS and CDR2 YFSETQ. CDR3 size: 13 residues. Trimming took off 3 bases at V and 9 bases at J, with 12 bases between the two ends. CDR3 region: CASSSKTGKKLFF. In DNA form, the CDR3 reads TGCGCCAGCAGCTCCAAGACAGGAAAAAAACTGTTTTTT. The full variable domain, its missing parts supplied by reference TRBV5-1 and TRBJ1-4, is KAGVTQTPRYLIKTRGQQVTLSCSPISGHRSVSWYQQTPGQGLQFLFEYFSETQRNKGNFPGRFSGRQFSNSRSEMNVSTLELGDSALYLCASSSKTGKKLFFGSGTQLSVL.

This chain uses TRBV4-1 with TRBJ1-6, with a weak D call TRBD1 (6 bases). From germline, CDR1 is MGHRA and CDR2 YSYEKL. V was cut by 3 bases and J by 7 bases, with 28 bases left in between. CDR3 length equals 20 residues. CDR3 loop: CASSQRGVPLQGLWNSPLHF. CDR3 in DNA: TGCGCCAGCAGCCAGAGAGGCGTGCCGCTCCAGGGGCTATGGAATTCACCCCTCCACTTT.

The chain has TRBV5-3 and TRBJ1-2, with D perhaps TRBD1 (6 bases). TRBV5-3 is noted as an ORF with a role that remains uncertain. With 9 bases removed from V and 5 bases from J, the gap between germline ends came to 17 bases. This CDR3 comprises 13 residues. CDR3 in DNA: TGTGCCATCATAGGGGGGGCCCCTTATGGCTACACCTTC. Translated, it gives CAIIGGAPYGYTF.